This T cell receptor beta chain was recovered during a study of CD8 T cells in ankylosing spondylitis (TCRdb year 2017). For context, the study as a whole: The study profiled T cell receptor beta repertoires in healthy donors and ankylosing spondylitis patients to find disease-linked TCR variants. The full study cohort was made up of about 25 ankylosing spondylitis patients and 108 healthy donors. Samples of peripheral blood were taken, and for ankylosing spondylitis patients, synovial fluid was collected as well.

Overall results and qualifications from the work: A TCR beta motif made up of eight or nine highly homologous amino acid variants appeared to be characteristic of blood from ankylosing spondylitis patients. Significant enrichment of the disease-linked clones was reported in matched synovial fluid samples from ankylosing spondylitis patients. Some motif variants had previously been reported in the synovial fluid and blood of reactive arthritis patients, which suggests shared mechanisms of disease initiation. In peripheral blood, the disease-linked clones were found at relatively low frequencies and had a CD8+ phenotype.

Instrument used: Illumina HiSeq 2500. TCR beta libraries were prepared by quantitative 5'-RACE with molecular barcodes. The authors' analysis ran thus. Disease-linked TCR variants were identified with a new computational method built on a probabilistic model of VDJ rearrangement. The public reads were quality trimmed at Q25 with fastp and then assembled into clones with MiXCR by TCRdb, keeping productive beta chains. Rows are unified per CDR3 protein, each entry keeping the most common DNA and genes. TCRdb's processing, not the authors', yielded these V and J calls. The sample table lists 700,000 or so distinct CDR3 sequences, around a fifth of them with a count of one. The ten largest clones take up around 19% of the sample. Remarks on this clonotype: Its target antigen remains unknown. No much larger clone exists at a distance of one base, and base qualities are not known.

The source material was blood, either unsorted or a sorted T cell fraction (not recorded which). This clonotype was obtained from a male donor with ankylosing spondylitis.

The CDR3 loop reads CASLVSGENTGELFF. The DNA sequence reads TGTGCCAGCCTTGTATCCGGGGAGAACACCGGGGAGCTGTTTTTT. The rearranged chain carries TRBV12-3 or TRBV12-4 and TRBJ2-2, and possibly TRBD2, on 5 matching bases. V is clipped by 8 bases and J by 1 base, and the sequence between their germline boundaries is 14 bases long. There are 15 amino acids in the CDR3, from cysteine to phenylalanine inclusive. Only CDR3 DNA remains: 45 bases, in frame from the first base.